The 29 T cell receptor beta chains below all came from one sample that was sequenced in a study of blood T cell repertoires in COVID-19 (dated by TCRdb to the early 2020s). The library was built by means of the immunoSEQ multiplex PCR assay. TCRdb obtained this table from immuneACCESS and retained in-frame rearrangements with V and J assigned. These tables miss some clones; where compared with another copy, unresolved V genes account for less than half of the shortfall, and the remainder is unexplained. This sample lists tens of thousands of clones; 87% were detected once. The ten largest clones take up over 12% of the sample. Sequencing used peripheral blood. The receptors were gathered from a male donor with acute or convalescent COVID-19.

The DNA of the CDR3 is TGCGCCAGCAGCTTGGCCTTCGGAGGGGGCTCTGGCTACACCTTC. Its translation is CASSLAFGGGSGYTF. The rearrangement links TRBV5-1 to TRBJ1-2; 7 nucleotides match TRBD1. The trim removed 0 bases at V and 7 bases at J, leaving 9 bases unmatched. This CDR3 has 15 amino acids. The germline CDR1 and CDR2 sequences are SGHRS and YFSETQ. Looking up the rest from reference TRBV5-1 and TRBJ1-2 gives the full variable domain: KAGVTQTPRYLIKTRGQQVTLSCSPISGHRSVSWYQQTPGQGLQFLFEYFSETQRNKGNFPGRFSGRQFSNSRSEMNVSTLELGDSALYLCASSLAFGGGSGYTFGSGTRLTVV.

The gene calls are TRBV15 and TRBJ1-2; D is unclear. The CDR3 spans 13 residues. The germline CDR1 and CDR2 sequences are LNHNV and YYDKDF (reference sequence). The germline V and J ends were trimmed by 0 bases and 8 bases, with 10 bases remaining between them. DNA for the CDR3: TGTGCCACCAGCAGAGACAGAGGTAGCGGCTACACCTTC. This gives the protein CATSRDRGSGYTF.

This chain connects TRBV2 to TRBJ2-5; no clear D gene. Germline loops: CDR1 SNHLY, CDR2 FYNNEI. CDR3 length equals 14 residues. Trimming shortened V by 0 bases and J by 2 bases, and 7 bases separated the two germline ends. This CDR3 is CASSEAHSQETQYF. For the CDR3, the DNA is TGTGCCAGCAGTGAAGCGCACAGTCAAGAGACCCAGTACTTC.

The chain is built from TRBV6-1 and TRBJ1-5; 9 bases fit TRBD1. Germline values: CDR1 MNHNS, CDR2 SASEGT. This CDR3 has 18 amino acids. J gave up 4 bases and V 4 bases, and 14 bases lay outside the gene matches. CDR3 sequence reads: CASSGRDREFGGNQPQHF. The CDR3 nucleotides are TGTGCCAGCAGTGGCCGGGACAGGGAATTCGGGGGGAATCAGCCCCAGCATTTT.

J is TRBJ1-4 and V is TRBV4-2, with 12 bases matching TRBD1. V dropped 3 bases and J dropped 6; count of bases not matched to a gene: 2. The CDR3 is 15 amino acids. The germline V gene has CDR1 LGHNA and CDR2 YNFKEQ. The chain's CDR3 is CASSQGTGGDEKLFF. CDR3 nucleotides: TGTGCCAGCAGCCAGGGGACAGGGGGCGATGAAAAACTGTTTTTT.

The sample holds a few counts of this clone. This rearrangement joins TRBV5-1 to TRBJ1-1; D possibly corresponds to TRBD1 (5 bases). In germline, CDR1 is SGHRS, CDR2 YFSETQ. V lost 5 bases and J lost 1, with 15 bases in between. The CDR3 covers 15 residues. The DNA for the CDR3 is TGCGCCAGCAGTATGGGGCAACTCTCGAACACTGAAGCTTTCTTT. Protein: CASSMGQLSNTEAFF.

The gene calls are TRBV25-1 and TRBJ1-1, with 7 bases aligning to TRBD1. V lost 5 bases to trimming and J lost 4 bases; unmatched junction nucleotides: 4. The CDR3 covers 13 residues. In germline, CDR1 is MGHDK, CDR2 SYGVNS. DNA for the CDR3: TGTGCCAGCAGTTCACAGGGGAGCACTGAAGCTTTCTTT. This codes for CASSSQGSTEAFF.

The genes are TRBV7-8 and TRBJ2-5; D may be TRBD1 (5 bases). Trimming removed 1 base from V and 6 bases from J, with 9 bases in between. Per the germline V gene, CDR1 is SGHVS and CDR2 is FQNEAQ. The CDR3 spans 13 residues. DNA for the CDR3: TGTGCCAGCAGCTTAGGCAGGGTGCAGACCCAGTACTTC. This gives the protein CASSLGRVQTQYF.

This clone was detected only a few times. J is TRBJ1-1 and V is TRBV5-1, with a weak D call TRBD1 (6 bases). CDR1 SGHRS and CDR2 YFSETQ come from the germline V gene. Trimming left V 4 bases short and J 2 bases short, with 15 bases between. This CDR3 is built from 15 residues. This chain's CDR3 is CASSDTGQSNTEAFF. CDR3 nucleotide sequence: TGCGCCAGCAGCGATACCGGACAGAGCAACACTGAAGCTTTCTTT.

CDR3 bases: TGTGCCAGCTCTCGTCCCTCTGGGGCCAACGTCCTGACTTTC. As protein: CASSRPSGANVLTF. The chain is built from TRBV18 and TRBJ2-6; unclear D gene. Germline V gene data show CDR1 as KGHSH and CDR2 as LQKENI. Trimming took off 6 bases at V and 0 bases at J, with 6 bases between the two ends. The CDR3 totals 14 residues.

This clone was counted between two and nine times. CDR3 sequence (DNA): TGTGCCAGTAGTCTCGCATTGCCCGGACTCGGAGCTTTCTTT. Translating gives CASSLALPGLGAFF. V gene TRBV19 combines with J gene TRBJ1-1; no clear D gene. CDR1 is LNHDA and CDR2 is SQIVND in the germline V gene (reference sequence). The CDR3 has 14 residues. With 5 bases removed from V and 10 bases from J, the gap between germline ends came to 20 bases.

The chain uses TRBV7-6 and TRBJ2-2, with TRBD1 identical over 7 bases. Germline V gene data show CDR1 as SGHVS and CDR2 as FNYEAQ. V was clipped by 5 bases and J by 7 bases; unmatched bases: 10. This CDR3 has 15 amino acids. CDR3 sequence reads: CASSGKQGSGGELFF. The CDR3 DNA sequence: TGTGCCAGCAGCGGGAAACAGGGGAGTGGCGGGGAGCTGTTTTTT.

The chain couples TRBV5-1 to TRBJ1-6; tentatively, D is TRBD1 (6 bases). Trimming removed 0 bases at V and 1 base at J, with 11 bases between. The germline V gene has CDR1 SGHRS and CDR2 YFSETQ. The CDR3 runs 17 residues. CDR3 protein: CASSLAGQGSYNSPLHF. The CDR3 region has the DNA TGCGCCAGCAGCTTGGCGGGCCAGGGGTCCTATAATTCACCCCTCCACTTT.

The V call is TRBV5-1, the J call TRBJ2-1, with D perhaps TRBD2 (6 bases). The CDR3 sequence is 17 residues long. Germline CDR1 and CDR2: SGHRS and YFSETQ. Trimming pared 7 bases from V and 0 bases from J, leaving 20 bases between. The CDR3 DNA reads TGCGCCAGCTGCCGCGAGCGGGCACGGAGCTCCTACAATGAGCAGTTCTTC. Translated: CASCRERARSSYNEQFF.

V gene TRBV7-6 combines with J gene TRBJ2-3, with TRBD2 identical over 8 bases. The germline CDR1 and CDR2 sequences are SGHVS and FNYEAQ. The CDR3 length is 18 residues. Trimming at V came to 4 bases and at J to 0 bases, leaving 12 bases not matched to a gene. The CDR3 DNA sequence: TGTGCCAGCAGCTCATCGCAAATTAGCGGGACTAGCACAGATACGCAGTATTTT. This encodes CASSSSQISGTSTDTQYF.

The rearrangement uses TRBV12-3 or TRBV12-4 and TRBJ1-5; D gene uncertain. Trimming removed 6 bases from V and 9 bases from J, with 15 bases in between. This CDR3 is built from 13 residues. In DNA, the CDR3 is TGTGCCAGCAGCTCCGCGATTTTTTCGCCCCAGCATTTT. Its protein is CASSSAIFSPQHF.

The CDR3 protein is CASSQDLRTDTQYF. In DNA form, the CDR3 reads TGTGCCAGCAGCCAAGATCTGAGGACAGATACGCAGTATTTT. The chain recombines TRBV3-1 (or the pseudogene TRBV3-2) with TRBJ2-3, with D uncertain. Germline CDR1 reads LGHDT; CDR2 reads YNNKEL (reference sequence). V gave up 0 bases and J gave up 3 bases, with 7 bases separating them. The CDR3 contains 14 residues.

The chain combines TRBV6-5 with TRBJ2-2; maybe TRBD1 (6 bases). CDR1 is MNHEY and CDR2 is SVGAGI in the germline V gene. This CDR3 is built from 14 residues. The V end lost 1 base, the J end lost 7 bases, and 10 bases lay between the germline ends. In nucleotides, the CDR3 is TGTGCCAGCAGTTACTGGGGGCAGAGCGGGGAGCTGTTTTTT. Its translation is CASSYWGQSGELFF.

The rearrangement uses TRBV27 and TRBJ2-2; 11 positions agree with TRBD1. Per the germline V gene, CDR1 is MNHEY and CDR2 is SMNVEV (reference sequence). Trimming cost V 5 bases and J 4 bases; bases outside gene matches: 0. The CDR3 runs to 14 residues. CDR3 DNA: TGTGCCAGCAGTGGGACAGGGGGCACCGGGGAGCTGTTTTTT. Translating gives CASSGTGGTGELFF.

V is TRBV29-1 and J is TRBJ2-7, with D uncertain. Trimming removed 2 bases at V and 2 bases at J, with 13 bases between. The germline gives CDR1 SQVTM, CDR2 ANQGSEA. CDR3 length: 14 residues. In nucleotides, the CDR3 is TGCAGCGTTGAACGCGCGCTTCAAACCTACGAGCAGTACTTC. This gives the protein CSVERALQTYEQYF.

The chain recombines TRBV30 with TRBJ2-1; D might be TRBD2 (5 bases). V lost 0 bases and J lost 4, with 13 bases in between. Germline V gene lookup returns CDR1 GTSNPN and CDR2 SVGIG (reference sequence). The CDR3 runs to 15 residues. The CDR3 reads CAWSVSVSGYNEQFF. CDR3 bases: TGTGCCTGGAGTGTATCGGTCTCGGGGTACAATGAGCAGTTCTTC.

The V and J genes are TRBV5-1 and TRBJ1-3, with no clear D. The germline V gene encodes CDR1 SGHRS and CDR2 YFSETQ. Trimming cost V 4 bases and J 0 bases, with 11 bases left between them. The CDR3 extends over 15 amino acids. CDR3 sequence (DNA): TGCGCCAGCAGCCCCGAGGAGGTCTCTGGAAACACCATATATTTT. It codes for CASSPEEVSGNTIYF.

The J gene is TRBJ1-4, the V gene TRBV28; 9 nucleotides align to TRBD1. CDR3 length equals 14 residues. V lost 5 bases to trimming and J lost 4 bases; unmatched junction nucleotides: 2. Germline-derived CDR1 and CDR2 are MDHEN and SYDVKM. The CDR3 region has the DNA TGTGCCAGCAGTGGGGACAGGGATAATGAAAAACTGTTTTTT. As protein: CASSGDRDNEKLFF.

The V gene is TRBV7-9, the J gene TRBJ1-2; 8 nucleotides match TRBD1. J was trimmed by 8 bases and V by 5 bases; bases with no gene match: 10. This CDR3 is built from 14 residues. Germline V gene sequence: CDR1 SEHNR, CDR2 FQNEAQ (reference sequence). The CDR3 bases are TGTGCCAGCAGCACCCGGACAGGGTACTTCGGCTACACCTTC. Translating gives CASSTRTGYFGYTF.

The rearrangement links TRBV5-6 to TRBJ2-7, with 7 positions matching TRBD1. This CDR3 region has 15 residues. V shed 0 bases and J 1 base; nucleotides not matched to a gene: 4. CDR1 and CDR2 (germline): SGHDT, YYEEEE. The CDR3 sequence: CASSLARDSSYEQYF. The DNA for the CDR3 is TGTGCCAGCAGCTTGGCACGGGACAGTTCCTACGAGCAGTACTTC.

The rearrangement joins TRBV19 to TRBJ2-1; 9 bases align to TRBD1. J was trimmed by 6 bases and V by 1 base; bases with no gene match: 7. This CDR3 spans 16 amino acids. Germline V gene data show CDR1 as LNHDA and CDR2 as SQIVND (reference sequence). CDR3 bases: TGTGCCAGTAGTATAGTGGGGGGACAGGGTGGCAATGAGCAGTTCTTC. Protein sequence: CASSIVGGQGGNEQFF.

The J gene is TRBJ1-3, the V gene TRBV10-3, with no clear D. The germline V gene encodes CDR1 ENHRY and CDR2 SYGVKD. CDR3 length: 13 amino acids. Between the trimmed V and J ends, which lost 4 bases and 3 bases, there was a span of 7 bases. The CDR3 here is CAISVGNGNTIYF. CDR3 coding DNA: TGTGCCATCAGTGTCGGGAATGGAAACACCATATATTTT.

This clone was seen just once. CDR3 DNA: TGTGCCAGCAGCTTCTCGGGACAGGCTACTGAAGCTTTCTTT. Its translation is CASSFSGQATEAFF. J is TRBJ1-1 and V is TRBV11-1; 8 bases match TRBD1. The CDR3 has 14 residues. Germline V gives CDR1 SGHAT, CDR2 FQDESV (reference sequence). Germline trimming cut 3 bases from V and 5 bases from J; bases unmatched to any gene: 5.

The rearrangement joins TRBV5-1 to TRBJ2-5; D is perhaps TRBD1 (5 bases). The CDR3 is 16 amino acids. The V gene lost 4 bases and the J gene lost 4 bases, with 20 bases spanning the gap. Germline V CDR1 and CDR2: SGHRS, YFSETQ. CDR3 region: CASSTSGGGASETQYF. CDR3 nucleotide sequence: TGCGCCAGCAGCACCTCGGGTGGTGGGGCTTCAGAGACCCAGTACTTC.